Each of the 10 T cell receptor beta chains below was sequenced from the same sample in a study of blood T cells in healthy people across ages. Together with a sample-barcoded 5' primer, a J-beta primer mix was included in a second PCR lasting roughly 7 to 11 cycles. TCRdb re-analysed the 5' RACE reads in MiXCR, keeping a single row per CDR3 protein. The table has approximately 400,000 distinct CDR3 sequences, about 55% seen once. Sequencing was carried out using blood. These receptors all come from a man in his 60s in good health.

In this sample, this clonotype turned up many times. The chain joins TRBV2 to TRBJ2-1; D may correspond to TRBD1 or TRBD2 (5 bases each). The J call is in doubt because the DNA end fits TRBJ2-7 better. Germline V gene data show CDR1 as SNHLY and CDR2 as FYNNEI. This CDR3 has 15 amino acids. CDR3 nucleotide sequence: TGTGCCAGCAGTGAGGGGGAGTTAGCCTACAATGAGCAGTACTTC. The encoded protein is CASSEGELAYNEQYF.

This clonotype was seen ten or more times. The chain carries TRBV29-1 and TRBJ2-1; 12 positions match TRBD2. V was clipped by 7 bases and J by 2 bases; unmatched bases: 3. This CDR3 region has 14 residues. Looked up from germline, CDR1 is SQVTM and CDR2 is ANQGSEA. The CDR3 here is CSATSGSTYNEQFF. CDR3 in DNA: TGCAGCGCGACTAGCGGGAGTACCTACAATGAGCAGTTCTTC.

The genes are TRBV20-1 and TRBJ2-7; 9 bases fit TRBD1. J was trimmed by 3 bases and V by 5 bases; bases with no gene match: 2. The germline V gene encodes CDR1 DFQATT and CDR2 SNEGSKA (reference sequence). The CDR3 length is 12 residues. CDR3 sequence: CSADRGYYEQYF. In nucleotides, the CDR3 is TGCAGTGCTGACAGGGGGTACTACGAGCAGTACTTC.

This chain uses TRBV5-6 with TRBJ1-2; possibly TRBD1 for D (5 bases). CDR1 and CDR2 from the germline V gene are SGHDT and YYEEEE. The CDR3 has 15 amino acids. Trimming shortened V by 0 bases and J by 5 bases, and 14 bases separated the two germline ends. In nucleotides, the CDR3 is TGTGCCAGCAGCTTGGCAGGGTCGAAAATTTATGGCTACACCTTC. It specifies CASSLAGSKIYGYTF. Full variable domain (remainder filled in from reference TRBV5-6 and TRBJ1-2): DAGVTQSPTHLIKTRGQQVTLRCSPKSGHDTVSWYQQALGQGPQFIFQYYEEEERQRGNFPDRFSGHQFPNYSSELNVNALLLGDSALYLCASSLAGSKIYGYTFGSGTRLTVV.

The rearrangement links TRBV6-5 to TRBJ1-2, with D perhaps TRBD1 (6 bases). The CDR3 contains 13 residues. Trimming pared 7 bases from V and 4 bases from J, leaving 13 bases between. Looked up from germline, CDR1 is MNHEY and CDR2 is SVGAGI. The CDR3 loop reads CASTWDISYGYTF. DNA for the CDR3: TGTGCCAGCACTTGGGACATTTCCTATGGCTACACCTTC.

Only a few counts were recorded for this clonotype. CDR3 nucleotide sequence: TGCAGTGCTAGACCCCAGGGGGAGACCCAGTACTTC. As protein: CSARPQGETQYF. J is TRBJ2-5 and V is TRBV20-1, with D possibly being TRBD1 (6 bases). This CDR3 spans 12 amino acids. The germline V gene encodes CDR1 DFQATT and CDR2 SNEGSKA (reference sequence). Trimming removed 2 bases from V and 5 bases from J, with 9 bases in between.

As concerns this clonotype: It may be a read error: a sequence one base away is much more abundant. The chain is built from TRBV25-1 and TRBJ1-4; D perhaps matches TRBD1 (5 bases). The V gene's germline CDR1 is MGHDK and CDR2 SYGVNS. The CDR3 consists of 15 residues. CDR3 bases: TGTGCCAGCAGCCCCAGTGGCAGGGCTAATGGAAAACTGTTTTTT. The encoded protein is CASSPSGRANGKLFF. The entire variable domain, with the rest obtained from reference TRBV25-1 and TRBJ1-4, is as follows: EADIYQTPRYLVIGTGKKITLECSQTMGHDKMYWYQQDPGMELHLIHYSYGVNSTEKGDLSSESTVSRIRTEHFPLTLESARPSHTSQYLCASSPSGRANGKLFFGSGTQLSVL.

The gene calls are TRBV12-3 or TRBV12-4 and TRBJ1-4; the match to TRBD1 covers 11 bases. The CDR3 runs 14 residues. V trimming: 6 bases; J trimming: 9 bases; junction bases outside the gene matches: 6. The CDR3 here is CASSRTGGAKKLFF. In DNA, the CDR3 is TGTGCCAGCAGCCGGACAGGGGGCGCGAAAAAACTGTTTTTT.

V gene TRBV7-2 combines with J gene TRBJ2-5; TRBD1 is a possible D gene (5 bases). Germline V CDR1 and CDR2: SGHTA, FQGNSA. CDR3 length: 13 residues. V was clipped by 4 bases and J by 4 bases, with 10 bases between them. CDR3 DNA: TGTGCCAGCAGCTGGGGCAGGGCAGAGACCCAGTACTTC. Protein sequence: CASSWGRAETQYF.

The chain uses TRBV15 and TRBJ2-3; 10 bases match TRBD1. Germline lookup yields CDR1 LNHNV and CDR2 YYDKDF (reference sequence). The CDR3 extends over 16 amino acids. V shed 0 bases, J shed 5 bases, and the junction held 5 bases outside the gene matches. The chain's CDR3 is CATSRDRGQGRDTQYF. Here the CDR3 DNA reads TGTGCCACCAGCAGAGATCGGGGACAGGGGAGAGATACGCAGTATTTT.